This TCR beta chain originates from a study of regulatory T cells in long-lasting Graves disease. This clonotype was counted many times. Specified time point: newly diagnosed GD, antithyroid drugs for less than 3 months. PBMC-extracted RNA yielded the TCR library. Building the TCR beta libraries relied on iRepertoire HTBI primers, and CDR3 regions underwent Arm-PCR. Using its own MiXCR run on the multiplex PCR reads, TCRdb lists one record per CDR3 protein. The sample has about 450,000 distinct CDR3 sequences; about 15% are singletons. Germline values: CDR1 SGHRS, CDR2 YFSETQ. The CDR3 totals 14 residues. V lost 1 base and J lost 1, with 5 bases in between. These data are also associated with another study on T cells in Graves' hyperthyroidism and ophthalmopathy.

This TCR came from a woman aged 50 to 60 with Graves disease. The sample in question was peripheral blood mononuclear cells (PBMCs), obtained at new diagnosis, from a patient treated with antithyroid drugs. The chain links TRBV5-1 to TRBJ2-2; D uncertain. The CDR3 region is CASSLWRNTGELFF. In DNA, the CDR3 is TGCGCCAGCAGCTTGTGGCGGAACACCGGGGAGCTGTTTTTT. The complete variable domain, with remaining parts taken from reference TRBV5-1 and TRBJ2-2, reads KAGVTQTPRYLIKTRGQQVTLSCSPISGHRSVSWYQQTPGQGLQFLFEYFSETQRNKGNFPGRFSGRQFSNSRSEMNVSTLELGDSALYLCASSLWRNTGELFFGEGSRLTVL.